This T cell receptor beta chain was retrieved from a study of cytotoxic CD8 clonotypes in ibrutinib-treated CLL. Across the study: Partial response was seen in approximately 25 patients and complete response in 2; after median around 5.5 years, around 15 stayed remitted, about 12 progressed. Findings and limits, study-wide: Patients had baseline clonality above age-matched healthy donors, and this clonality moved with circulating CD8+ T-cell counts. Different sampling times were used for sustained-remission and progressing patients.

As regards this clone: The antigen is not known.

Sequencing was performed with immunoSEQ multiplex PCR; in TCRdb, only in-frame clones are kept and a portion is missing. Here the sample spans fewer than 200,000 clones, under 85% being singletons. The specimen was PBMCs, collected after 24 months of ibrutinib treatment. The source of this sequence is a human donor with chronic lymphocytic leukemia.

CDR3 protein: CASSPWDTQNSPLHF. In DNA form, the CDR3 reads TGTGCCAGCAGCCCTTGGGACACGCAGAATTCACCCCTCCACTTT. The chain employs TRBV7-9 and TRBJ1-6; possible D gene TRBD1, 6 bases. The CDR3 extends over 15 amino acids. Germline loops: CDR1 SEHNR, CDR2 FQNEAQ (reference sequence). V shed 5 bases and J shed 7 bases, with 15 bases lying between them.